This T cell receptor beta chain was recorded in a study of shared clonotypes between healthy human individuals. Sequenced by immunoSEQ multiplex PCR; TCRdb stores in-frame clones only, minus some. The sample holds just over 2,000,000 clones; 85% to 95% are singletons and the top ten take 0.1% to 0.15%. Naive CD45RA+ and memory CD45RA-negative subsets were split from CD4+ cells. Germline CDR1 and CDR2: SGHDN and FVKESK. This CDR3 comprises 11 residues. V was shortened by 1 base and J by 5 bases, with 3 bases between the two germline ends. With regard to this clone: This CDR3 is also generated by other DNA sequences in the sample.

The chain carries TRBV14 and TRBJ2-7; D unclear. The sequenced sample was naive CD4+ T cells sorted from blood. Subset of the sample: CD45RA+ positively selected. The clonotype comes from a man aged 18 to 29 in good health. This chain's CDR3 is CASSQVNEQYF. In DNA, the CDR3 is TGTGCCAGCAGCCAAGTAAACGAGCAGTACTTC.